This passage covers 22 T cell receptor beta chains from one sample sequenced in a study of OX40 agonist ivuxolimab in advanced cancers. Library method: the immunoSEQ multiplex PCR assay. The table was pulled from immuneACCESS by TCRdb, which kept in-frame rearrangements only. Such tables lose some clones; where checked, under half of the loss comes from unresolved V genes, and the rest has no known cause. A total of tens of thousands of clones appear in this sample, around 84% of them only once. In total, the top ten clones hold around 8.2% of the sample. The sample was CD4+ or CD8+ T cells sorted from blood, taken in a trial of the OX40 agonist ivuxolimab. The source is an adult with an advanced solid tumor such as melanoma, head and neck, liver or kidney cancer.

This clone was counted once. The DNA for the CDR3 is TGCGGAAGCACAGATACGCAGTATTTT. It is translated as CGSTDTQYF. The chain has TRBV23-1 and TRBJ2-3; D call uncertain. TRBV23-1 is filed as an ORF, its function uncertain. The CDR3 is made up of 9 amino acids.

This chain connects TRBV2 to TRBJ1-1; D call uncertain. The V end was cut by 5 bases, the J end by 5 bases, with 6 bases between. Germline CDR1 and CDR2: SNHLY and FYNNEI. The CDR3 loop spans 11 amino acids. CDR3 in amino acids: CASSQMTEAFF. CDR3 sequence (DNA): TGTGCCAGCAGTCAGATGACTGAAGCTTTCTTT.

The V and J genes are TRBV28 and TRBJ1-1; tentatively, D is TRBD1 (5 bases). The ends were cut back, 7 bases at V and 1 base at J, with 7 bases in the middle. The CDR3 is 12 amino acids. The germline V gene has CDR1 MDHEN and CDR2 SYDVKM. The CDR3 reads CASNGANTEAFF. The CDR3 coding sequence is TGTGCCAGCAATGGGGCGAACACTGAAGCTTTCTTT. Supplemented by reference TRBV28 and TRBJ1-1, the full variable domain reads DVKVTQSSRYLVKRTGEKVFLECVQDMDHENMFWYRQDPGLGLRLIYFSYDVKMKEKGDIPEGYSVSREKKERFSLILESASTNQTSMYLCASNGANTEAFFGQGTRLTVV.

The rearrangement uses TRBV30 and TRBJ1-1, with D hard to call. The V and J ends lost 4 bases and 4 bases respectively, with 13 bases between them. Germline assignment: CDR1 GTSNPN and CDR2 SVGIG (reference sequence). This CDR3 is 13 amino acids long. This CDR3 is CAWTPGWGTEAFF. CDR3 coding DNA: TGTGCCTGGACCCCCGGGTGGGGCACTGAAGCTTTCTTT. Complete variable domain (other parts from reference TRBV30 and TRBJ1-1): SQTIHQWPATLVQPVGSPLSLECTVEGTSNPNLYWYRQAAGRGLQLLFYSVGIGQISSEVPQNLSASRPQDRQFILSSKKLLLSDSGFYLCAWTPGWGTEAFFGQGTRLTVV.

This rearrangement joins TRBV7-9 to TRBJ2-5; D remains ambiguous. The CDR3 sequence is 14 residues long. Between the trimmed V and J ends, which lost 4 bases and 5 bases, there was a span of 14 bases. Germline lookup yields CDR1 SEHNR and CDR2 FQNEAQ (reference sequence). CDR3 DNA: TGTGCCAGCAGCTGGGTGGGGATGGCGGAGACCCAGTACTTC. It translates to CASSWVGMAETQYF.

The chain uses TRBV27 and TRBJ1-1, with D unresolved. This CDR3 comprises 13 residues. V was shortened by 2 bases and J by 1 base, with 5 bases between the two germline ends. Germline V gene data show CDR1 as MNHEY and CDR2 as SMNVEV (reference sequence). The CDR3 reads CASSLERNTEAFF. The CDR3 DNA reads as TGTGCCAGCAGTTTAGAGAGGAACACTGAAGCTTTCTTT.

This chain joins TRBV19 and TRBJ2-1; TRBD2 agrees at 12 bases. The CDR3 contains 16 residues. Germline V gives CDR1 LNHDA, CDR2 SQIVND (reference sequence). With 9 bases clipped from V and 6 bases from J, the junction kept 12 bases outside the gene matches. The CDR3 nucleotides are TGTGCCAGCCGACTAGCGGGAGATACGTTGGGCAATGAGCAGTTCTTC. Amino acids: CASRLAGDTLGNEQFF.

This clone was seen a handful of times. The chain carries TRBV28 and TRBJ1-2; no reliable D call. CDR1 is MDHEN, CDR2 SYDVKM, per germline. The V and J ends lost 8 bases and 4 bases respectively, with 11 bases between them. This CDR3 spans 12 amino acids. For the CDR3, the DNA is TGTGCCAGCGGCGGGTCCAGCTATGGCTACACCTTC. It is translated as CASGGSSYGYTF.

V gene TRBV7-2 combines with J gene TRBJ2-1; tentative D call: TRBD1 (6 bases). The germline V gene encodes CDR1 SGHTA and CDR2 FQGNSA. Trimming took off 5 bases at V and 9 bases at J, with 11 bases between the two ends. The CDR3 is made up of 12 amino acids. The CDR3 region has the DNA TGTGCCAGCAGCAACAGGGATGGTGAGCAGTTCTTC. As protein: CASSNRDGEQFF.

This sequence joins TRBV7-2 and TRBJ2-2; tentative D call: TRBD2 (5 bases). CDR1 is SGHTA and CDR2 is FQGNSA in the germline V gene. With 2 bases removed from V and 7 bases from J, the gap between germline ends came to 11 bases. The CDR3 runs 14 residues. CDR3 in DNA: TGTGCCAGCAGCTTATCCGGGAATTTCGGGGAGCTGTTTTTT. This sequence encodes CASSLSGNFGELFF.

The V gene is TRBV11-2, the J gene TRBJ2-1, with TRBD1 identical over 9 bases. The germline gives CDR1 SGHAT, CDR2 FQNNGV. The CDR3 extends over 15 amino acids. With 5 bases clipped from V and 8 bases from J, the junction kept 10 bases outside the gene matches. CDR3 nucleotide sequence: TGTGCCAGCAGCCTAAGGGGGACAGGGTTGGATGAGCAGTTCTTC. It is translated as CASSLRGTGLDEQFF.

The gene calls are TRBV7-9 and TRBJ2-5, with TRBD2 matching 16 bases. CDR3 length: 19 residues. CDR1 is SEHNR and CDR2 is FQNEAQ in the germline V gene (reference sequence). V gave up 5 bases and J gave up 5 bases; unmatched junction bases: 14. The CDR3 bases are TGTGCCAGCAGCCACCCCGGGACTAGCGGGAGGGCCGATTATGAGACCCAGTACTTC. It specifies CASSHPGTSGRADYETQYF.

CDR3: CAWGTWNEQFF. The DNA of the CDR3 is TGTGCCTGGGGTACTTGGAATGAGCAGTTCTTC. The genes are TRBV30 and TRBJ2-1, with D hard to call. Germline CDR1 and CDR2: GTSNPN and SVGIG (reference sequence). The V end lost 5 bases, the J end lost 7 bases, and 9 bases lay between the germline ends. CDR3 length equals 11 residues.

The chain joins TRBV28 to TRBJ1-5; the D gene is possibly TRBD1 (6 bases). Germline V lookup: CDR1 MDHEN, CDR2 SYDVKM. CDR3 size: 15 residues. Between the trimmed V and J ends, which lost 6 bases and 4 bases, there was a span of 16 bases. CDR3 region: CASRGAGAGNQPQHF. The CDR3 DNA follows: TGTGCCAGCAGAGGTGCAGGGGCGGGAAATCAGCCCCAGCATTTT.

V is TRBV28 and J is TRBJ1-4; 7 nucleotides line up with TRBD1. The CDR3 contains 16 residues. The V gene's germline CDR1 is MDHEN and CDR2 SYDVKM. The junction had 12 bases not matched to a gene; V was cut back by 3 bases and J by 8 bases. CDR3 nucleotide sequence: TGTGCCAGCAGTTTTCTAGCGACAGGGAGGGCGGAAAAACTGTTTTTT. It yields the protein CASSFLATGRAEKLFF.

V is TRBV6-6 and J is TRBJ1-2, with unresolved D. Germline lookup yields CDR1 MNHNY and CDR2 SVGAGI (reference sequence). CDR3 length: 12 residues. The germline V and J ends were trimmed by 0 bases and 7 bases, with 6 bases remaining between them. DNA for the CDR3: TGTGCCAGCAGTTACTCGCTAGGTGGCTACACCTTC. Translating it yields CASSYSLGGYTF.

The V and J genes are TRBV7-7 and TRBJ1-1, with unresolved D. Germline assignment: CDR1 SSHAT and CDR2 FNYEAQ (reference sequence). V lost 3 bases to trimming and J lost 1 base, with 6 bases between them. The CDR3 extends over 13 amino acids. CDR3 DNA: TGTGCCAGCAGCTTGGATGCGAACACTGAAGCTTTCTTT. Translating it yields CASSLDANTEAFF.

This chain joins TRBV5-1 and TRBJ1-4; D gene uncertain. Deletions cut 2 bases from V and 5 bases from J, with 10 bases between. Germline V lookup: CDR1 SGHRS, CDR2 YFSETQ. The CDR3 covers 14 residues. CDR3 amino acids: CASSLLGVNEKLFF. DNA of the CDR3: TGCGCCAGCAGCTTATTAGGTGTAAATGAAAAACTGTTTTTT.

V and J are TRBV7-9 and TRBJ2-5; a possible D gene is TRBD2 (5 bases). This CDR3 has 11 residues. V shed 6 bases and J shed 5 bases, with 7 bases lying between them. Germline V gene data show CDR1 as SEHNR and CDR2 as FQNEAQ (reference sequence). The CDR3 bases are TGTGCCAGCAGGCCGGGGGAGACCCAGTACTTC. It translates to CASRPGETQYF.

This rearrangement joins TRBV7-2 to TRBJ2-5; no clear D gene. There are 11 residues in the CDR3. Trimming pared 3 bases from V and 1 base from J, leaving 0 bases between. Germline CDR1 is SGHTA and CDR2 is FQGNSA. The CDR3 bases are TGTGCCAGCAGCTTCCAAGAGACCCAGTACTTC. It is translated as CASSFQETQYF.

This rearrangement joins TRBV5-1 to TRBJ1-1, with a tentative D call TRBD1 (5 bases). The CDR3 covers 12 residues. Per germline, CDR1 SGHRS and CDR2 YFSETQ. Between the trimmed V and J ends, which lost 6 bases and 4 bases, there was a span of 10 bases. CDR3 sequence (DNA): TGCGCCAGCAACTCGGGGGGCACTGAAGCTTTCTTT. Amino acids: CASNSGGTEAFF.

This chain joins TRBV7-3 and TRBJ2-2, with TRBD2 matching 7 bases. The junction had 3 bases not matched to a gene; V was cut back by 1 base and J by 4 bases. Germline V gene data show CDR1 as SGHTA and CDR2 as FQGTGA. The CDR3 contains 15 residues. The DNA for the CDR3 is TGTGCCAGCAGCTTAAACGGGGGGACCACCGGGGAGCTGTTTTTT. This gives the protein CASSLNGGTTGELFF.